This T cell receptor beta chain came from a study of blood T cell repertoires in COVID-19. TCRdb's copy holds only in-frame clones and misses some; the assay was immunoSEQ multiplex PCR. The sample lists some 260,000 clones; about 90% were seen once. Germline CDR1 and CDR2: SGHRS and YFSETQ. There are 14 residues in the CDR3. V was clipped by 4 bases and J by 3 bases, with 11 bases between them. The sequenced sample consisted of peripheral blood. The V and J genes are TRBV5-1 and TRBJ1-5, with D perhaps matching TRBD1 (5 bases). This TCR was recovered from a woman between 65 and 79 years old with COVID-19, enrolled during active disease. CDR3 amino acids: CASSPWGLNQPQHF. The CDR3 nucleotides are TGCGCCAGCAGCCCCTGGGGCCTCAATCAGCCCCAGCATTTT.